This T cell receptor (beta chain) derives from a study of tumor-infiltrating lymphocytes in primary liver carcinoma (dated by TCRdb to the late 2010s). In terms of the full investigation: Hepatocellular carcinoma (four) or combined HCC and intrahepatic cholangiocarcinoma (one) was present in the five patients, who were three men and two women aged 30 to 69 years. Tumors of the five patients were stage T1-T3 N0M0 with maximum diameters of roughly 4.2 to 11 cm. Roughly 3.5 to 7.13 million productive TCRbeta reads were obtained per sample, and no significant difference in read depth was found between tissue types. For each liver tumor, the study sampled five regions along with adjacent normal tissue and blood, and applied TCRbeta repertoire sequencing, expression microarrays and whole-exome sequencing. TCRbeta repertoire sequencing covered 35 or so specimens from 5 patients: around 25 tumor regions, 5 adjacent noncancerous liver tissues and 5 peripheral blood samples. Agilent mRNA microarray profiling was performed on the 20 to 25 tumor region samples to relate TCRbeta repertoire diversity to the local molecular phenotype. Reproducibility between technical replicate repertoires was high, with correlation coefficients above 0.95 and mean shared-clone rates approximately 0.91.

Remarks on this clonotype: This receptor's antigen is unknown. The record has no base qualities; no much larger clone is one base away.

TCRbeta-specific cDNA was reverse-transcribed from 500 ng total RNA using a constant-region primer and ProtoScript II reverse transcriptase. TCRbeta libraries were built with three nested multiplex PCR rounds, a slightly modified ARM-PCR procedure. Sample barcodes and Illumina adapters were added in a final 25-cycle PCR using Deep VentR polymerase. Before sequencing, amplicons of 200-500 bp were gel-purified using a QIAquick gel extraction kit. An Illumina HiSeq 2500 was used to sequence the TCRbeta amplicons, generating 250-bp paired-end reads. Per the authors' processing: Trimmomatic v0.33 was used to quality-trim the reads, and FLASH v1.2.11 was used to merge paired reads so that full CDR3 sequences could be recovered. MiGEC v1.2.1b assigned V, D and J germline segments to the rearranged TCRbeta sequences. Clonotype statistics and Shannon-Wiener diversity indices were calculated with VDJtools v1.0.0. Except for diversity analysis, only each sample's 250 most abundant clonotypes were used in subsequent analyses to reduce sampling bias. Through fastp at Q25 and MiXCR, TCRdb rebuilt clones from the public reads, retaining in-frame beta chains. Under each unique CDR3 protein, matching rows form one entry showing the most common genes and DNA. These V and J calls originate from TCRdb's pipeline instead of the authors' own analysis. This sample is represented by roughly 30,000 distinct CDR3 sequences; roughly 78% of them were singletons. 30% to 40% of the sample is taken by the ten largest.

Study-wide findings and limitations: The top 250 clones accounted for a significantly greater share of the repertoire in tumors than in blood (p = 0.039). Since the samples were bulk and unsorted, there was no way to compare CD4+ and CD8+ T cell repertoires. Because sequencing covered only the TCR beta chain and unpaired alpha chains were not captured, true repertoire diversity is likely underestimated. Only 4 or 5 patients were included in the study, and the authors note that the findings should be validated in a larger study. Repertoire overlap was higher between tumor regions (mean about 36%) than tumor-adjacent (around 17%) or tumor-blood (roughly 14%) pairs, consistent with antigen-driven expansion. Only about 8-25% of top clones were present in all five regions of a tumor, suggesting spatial heterogeneity of tumor-infiltrating T cells.

Total RNA and DNA were co-extracted without cell sorting from roughly 20-30 mg of bulk tissue using the AllPrep DNA/RNA mini kit. Between late 2015 and March 2016, five patients in China with histopathologically diagnosed primary liver carcinoma had surgical resection. Chronic HBV infection was present in the patients, and the patients were treatment-naive at sampling. Five spatially separated regions were sampled per tumor: superior, inferior, left-lateral and right-lateral poles, plus the tumor centre. More than 90% viable tumor cells were found by histology in every tumor sample. Fresh tumor and adjacent tissue pieces were bisected; one half was stored in RNAlater at -80°C, the other sent for histology. This sequence was found in a woman aged 25-40 years with primary liver carcinoma and hepatitis B virus infection. Sequencing was performed on liver tumor tissue from sampling region 3. Sample cell subset or site, as interpreted from the label and publication: tumor region T3, left-lateral pole.

The CDR3 protein: CSAAGLACCNEQFF. The sequenced DNA: TGCAGCGCCGCCGGGCTAGCTTGCTGCAATGAGCAGTTCTTC. The sequence is built from TRBV29-1 and TRBJ2-1; a tentative D match to TRBD2 spans 5 bases. CDR1 and CDR2, looked up from the germline V gene, are SQVTM and ANQGSEA. V was cut back by 7 bases and J by 6 bases, leaving a gap of 19 bases between them. Reading from cysteine to phenylalanine, the CDR3 counts 14 amino acids. Only the CDR3 part of the read is kept: 42 bases, read in frame from the first base.